These 8 T cell receptor beta chains were sequenced from one sample in a study of metastatic and nonmetastatic thyroid tumors. There were no patients who had received any treatment before thyroid surgery. MiXCR was used by TCRdb to re-call the PCR reads. The sample yields about 7,300 clones, 15% to 20% seen once. The material sequenced was adjacent normal tissue. All receptors come from a female donor with papillary thyroid cancer or a benign thyroid nodule (not recorded which). Some clones in this sample may be carry-over from other donors' samples.

This clone occurred a few times. This chain joins TRBV7-9 and TRBJ2-7; tentatively, D is TRBD2 (6 bases). The germline gives CDR1 SEHNR, CDR2 FQNEAQ (reference sequence). Between the trimmed V and J ends, which lost 5 bases and 0 bases, there was a span of 14 bases. The CDR3 runs to 15 residues. The DNA of the CDR3 is TGTGCCAGCAGCATCGGTCCGGGAGCCTCCTACGAGCAGTACTTC. It yields the protein CASSIGPGASYEQYF.

This rearrangement joins TRBV6-1 to TRBJ2-7; no clear D gene. Germline V gene sequence: CDR1 MNHNS, CDR2 SASEGT. Trimming removed 2 bases from V and 0 bases from J, with 11 bases in between. The CDR3 has 15 residues. CDR3 in amino acids: CASSEWQESSYEQYF. DNA for the CDR3: TGTGCCAGCAGTGAATGGCAGGAGAGCTCCTACGAGCAGTACTTC.

This clone was found a few times. The chain joins TRBV28 to TRBJ2-7; 9 nucleotides agree with TRBD1. CDR3 length equals 15 residues. The V gene end was trimmed by 5 bases and the J gene end by 5 bases; junction bases not matched to a gene: 10. The germline V gene has CDR1 MDHEN and CDR2 SYDVKM. This CDR3 is CASSAPGTGPDEQYF. The CDR3 bases are TGTGCCAGCAGTGCACCCGGGACAGGGCCTGACGAGCAGTACTTC.

This clone appeared many times. CDR3: CASSLGGFGIQYF. CDR3 bases: TGTGCCAGCAGCTTAGGGGGCTTCGGCATTCAGTACTTC. The chain employs TRBV11-3 and TRBJ2-4; maybe TRBD1 (5 bases). Germline V gene lookup returns CDR1 SGHNT and CDR2 YENEEA. This CDR3 spans 13 amino acids. The V end lost 1 base, the J end lost 9 bases, and 10 bases lay between the germline ends.

By share, this clone counts as medium-sized. The chain has TRBV28 and TRBJ1-2, with 7 positions matching TRBD1. CDR1 and CDR2 (germline): MDHEN, SYDVKM. V trimming: 7 bases; J trimming: 3 bases; junction bases outside the gene matches: 14. The CDR3 sequence is 16 residues long. The CDR3 nucleotides read TGTGCCAGCAACCGCGACAGGGTCCGATTCGACTATGGCTACACCTTC. Translated, it gives CASNRDRVRFDYGYTF.

Relative to its sample, this clone is medium-sized. The chain joins TRBV10-3 to TRBJ2-2; 9 nucleotides line up with TRBD2. V trimming: 11 bases; J trimming: 5 bases; junction bases outside the gene matches: 9. This CDR3 comprises 14 residues. CDR1 and CDR2 (germline): ENHRY, SYGVKD. This CDR3 reads CASRVSGGTGELFF. The CDR3, as DNA: TGTGCCTCTCGGGTTAGCGGGGGAACCGGGGAGCTGTTTTTT.

In this sample, this clone turned up many times. The chain carries TRBV14 and TRBJ1-2; D not certain. The V and J ends lost 0 bases and 13 bases respectively, with 6 bases between them. CDR1 is SGHDN and CDR2 is FVKESK in the germline V gene. The CDR3 consists of 10 residues. CDR3 in DNA: TGTGCCAGCAGCCAAGAAACAATCACCTTC. It yields the protein CASSQETITF.

This clone has more than one count but fewer than ten. The rearrangement links TRBV6-1 to TRBJ2-5; a weak D match, TRBD1 (5 bases). Germline V CDR1 and CDR2: MNHNS, SASEGT. Trimming pared 4 bases from V and 5 bases from J, leaving 11 bases between. CDR3 length equals 13 residues. The DNA for the CDR3 is TGTGCCAGCAGTGTTGCAGGGTTTGAGACCCAGTACTTC. Amino acid sequence: CASSVAGFETQYF.